The 28 T cell receptor beta chains below all came from one sample that was sequenced in a study of T cells expressing NK-cell markers. TCRdb reprocessed the 5' RACE reads and reports one entry per CDR3 protein, with no DNA. The sample totals 140,000 or so distinct CDR3 sequences. Material for sequencing was blood T cells: a sorted CD56 or NKG2C T cell subset, CD4+ or CD8+ T cells, or bulk PBMC T cells (not recorded which). The source is a man between 18 and 29 years old in good health.

The rearrangement joins TRBV18 to TRBJ2-1; checking the TCRdb D call of TRBD2 is not possible without DNA. This CDR3 contains 16 residues. The germline V gene has CDR1 KGHSH and CDR2 LQKENI. The CDR3 protein is CASRTSGSFSYNEQFF. The full variable domain, rest sourced from reference TRBV18 and TRBJ2-1, is NAGVMQNPRHLVRRRGQEARLRCSPMKGHSHVYWYRQLPEEGLKFMVYLQKENIIDESGMPKERFSAEFPKEGPSILRIQQVVRGDSAAYFCASRTSGSFSYNEQFFGPGTRLTVL.

This rearrangement joins TRBV12-3 or TRBV12-4 to TRBJ2-1; lacking DNA, the TRBD1 call made by TCRdb goes unchecked. The CDR3 is 16 amino acids. This chain's CDR3 is CASSLKGQGNYNEQFF.

The V and J genes are TRBV7-9 and TRBJ2-3; with no DNA, the TCRdb D assignment of TRBD2 cannot be verified. The CDR3 sequence is 13 residues long. From germline, CDR1 is SEHNR and CDR2 FQNEAQ (reference sequence). The CDR3: CASSFTSGDTQYF.

CDR3 in amino acids: CASSQDFGVGSQETQYF. V is TRBV4-2 and J is TRBJ2-5. Germline V gene lookup returns CDR1 LGHNA and CDR2 YNFKEQ. The CDR3 is 17 residues long.

The rearrangement joins TRBV9 to TRBJ2-5; TCRdb's D call, TRBD1, is unchecked because there is no DNA. CDR1 and CDR2 (germline): SGDLS, YYNGEE. This CDR3 region has 14 residues. CDR3 protein: CASSESQGQETQYF.

The chain couples TRBV5-4 to TRBJ2-7; as DNA is missing, the TRBD1 call by TCRdb cannot be tested. The CDR3 extends over 15 amino acids. CDR1 SGHNT and CDR2 YYREEE come from the germline V gene (reference sequence). CDR3 loop: CASSLGGQGTYEQYF.

This chain uses TRBV7-9 with TRBJ2-7; as DNA is missing, the TRBD1 call by TCRdb cannot be tested. This CDR3 is built from 15 residues. Germline V gives CDR1 SEHNR, CDR2 FQNEAQ (reference sequence). CDR3 sequence: CASSSPGQPLSGQYF.

The CDR3 spells CASSFPGTPYEQYF. The chain has TRBV28 and TRBJ2-7. The CDR3 spans 14 residues. CDR1 and CDR2 from the germline V gene are MDHEN and SYDVKM.

The chain carries TRBV14 and TRBJ2-2; TCRdb picks TRBD1, but there is no DNA to check that call. This CDR3 comprises 16 residues. The germline V gene encodes CDR1 SGHDN and CDR2 FVKESK. The CDR3 region is CASSQFGSGATGELFF.

The chain carries TRBV11-2 and TRBJ2-2; the TCRdb D gene call, TRBD1, has no DNA to confirm it. The CDR3 sequence is 16 residues long. Germline assignment: CDR1 SGHAT and CDR2 FQNNGV. CDR3 sequence: CASSYGRDAVAGELFF.

V is TRBV2 and J is TRBJ2-4; no DNA is available, so the TRBD2 call from TCRdb remains unchecked. CDR3 length: 16 residues. CDR1 and CDR2 (germline): SNHLY, FYNNEI. The CDR3 loop is CASSEAGLASLYIQYF.

The chain carries TRBV6-2 or TRBV6-3 and TRBJ2-2; TCRdb's D call of TRBD1 is untestable without DNA. The CDR3 covers 17 residues. The germline V gene has CDR1 MNHEY and CDR2 SVGEGT. CDR3 region: CASSYFPDRGDTGELFF.

V and J are TRBV4-1 and TRBJ2-1. The CDR3 contains 16 residues. Germline V lookup: CDR1 MGHRA, CDR2 YSYEKL. The CDR3 loop is CASSHQGSGSYNEQFF.

The V and J genes are TRBV2 and TRBJ1-2; TCRdb names TRBD1, which stays unverified in the absence of DNA. CDR3 length: 13 residues. CDR1 is SNHLY and CDR2 is FYNNEI in the germline V gene. CDR3 residues: CASTDREAGGYTF.

This chain connects TRBV4-1 to TRBJ2-3; TCRdb gives TRBD2 as the D gene, but with no DNA this cannot be confirmed. CDR1 and CDR2 from the germline V gene are MGHRA and YSYEKL. The CDR3 consists of 16 residues. CDR3 loop: CASSHLAGDSTDTQYF.

The V gene is TRBV23-1, the J gene TRBJ2-3; TCRdb indicates TRBD1, and absent DNA this call remains unverified. TRBV23-1 is given ORF status, its function remaining uncertain. The CDR3 runs 12 residues. CDR3 residues: CASIPPGGPQYF.

The rearrangement links TRBV27 to TRBJ2-1; TCRdb calls TRBD2, which cannot be checked without DNA. The CDR3 extends over 17 amino acids. Germline CDR1 and CDR2: MNHEY and SMNVEV (reference sequence). The CDR3 reads CASSPPPFAGGNNEQFF.

This rearrangement joins TRBV11-1 to TRBJ2-2; the D gene TCRdb calls, TRBD2, cannot be checked with no DNA. The CDR3 sequence is 19 residues long. Germline loops: CDR1 SGHAT, CDR2 FQDESV (reference sequence). CDR3 sequence reads: CASSLLTLAGGPGTGELFF.

The rearrangement joins TRBV29-1 to TRBJ2-1; TCRdb selects TRBD1, and the lack of DNA leaves this call unchecked. This CDR3 is 13 amino acids long. Germline lookup yields CDR1 SQVTM and CDR2 ANQGSEA. CDR3 sequence reads: CSVHSRQDNEQFF.

The J gene is TRBJ2-1, the V gene TRBV7-9; TCRdb selects TRBD1, and the lack of DNA leaves this call unchecked. This CDR3 region has 13 residues. Germline V lookup: CDR1 SEHNR, CDR2 FQNEAQ (reference sequence). CDR3 in amino acids: CASSPGGYNEQFF.

The CDR3 sequence: CSVDWGAHTGELFF. This rearrangement joins TRBV29-1 to TRBJ2-2; TCRdb calls TRBD1, which cannot be checked without DNA. This CDR3 is 14 amino acids long. The V gene's germline CDR1 is SQVTM and CDR2 ANQGSEA.

The V call is TRBV4-2, the J call TRBJ2-7; TCRdb's assignment of TRBD1 cannot be checked, as there is no DNA. This CDR3 spans 15 amino acids. Germline assignment: CDR1 LGHNA and CDR2 YNFKEQ. CDR3 protein: CASSPPGQESYEQYF.

The chain has TRBV29-1 and TRBJ1-1; as DNA is missing, the TRBD1 call by TCRdb cannot be tested. Germline V gives CDR1 SQVTM, CDR2 ANQGSEA. This CDR3 region has 13 residues. The CDR3 loop is CSVEVSPGGPAFF.

The rearrangement joins TRBV19 to TRBJ2-1; TCRdb's assignment of TRBD1 cannot be checked, as there is no DNA. The CDR3 covers 12 residues. Germline V gene data show CDR1 as LNHDA and CDR2 as SQIVND (reference sequence). CDR3 residues: CASSMGAGEQFF.

This chain joins TRBV5-1 and TRBJ1-3. Germline-derived CDR1 and CDR2 are SGHRS and YFSETQ. This CDR3 contains 13 residues. This CDR3 is CASSQDTGNTIYF.

The chain carries TRBV4-3 and TRBJ2-2; with no DNA, the TCRdb D assignment of TRBD1 cannot be verified. This CDR3 contains 13 residues. The germline V gene has CDR1 LGHNA and CDR2 YSLEER. CDR3: CASSQEREKELFF.

The chain recombines TRBV25-1 with TRBJ1-3. The CDR3 sequence is 14 residues long. Germline V lookup: CDR1 MGHDK, CDR2 SYGVNS. The CDR3 protein is CASSEMSSGNTIYF.

This CDR3 reads CATSGDTDTQYF. The genes are TRBV15 and TRBJ2-3; without DNA, the TCRdb call of TRBD1 cannot be checked. Germline CDR1 LNHNV, CDR2 YYDKDF (reference sequence). The CDR3 consists of 12 residues. The whole variable domain, remainder taken from reference TRBV15 and TRBJ2-3, is DAMVIQNPRYQVTQFGKPVTLSCSQTLNHNVMYWYQQKSSQAPKLLFHYYDKDFNNEADTPDNFQSRRPNTSFCFLDIRSPGLGDTAMYLCATSGDTDTQYFGPGTRLTVL.